The clone carrying this T cell receptor (beta chain) came up once. The sample originates from a study of monozygotic twins with cystic fibrosis. V shed 7 bases and J shed 3 bases, with 7 bases lying between them. Germline V CDR1 and CDR2: MDHEN, SYDVKM. The CDR3 is 12 residues long. The data were produced by immunoSEQ multiplex PCR, yet TCRdb's version contains in-frame clones alone and is incomplete. The sample consists of some 32,000 clones, 90% to 98% of them appearing once. This clonotype was obtained from a girl aged 2-9 years with cystic fibrosis. This chain links TRBV28 with TRBJ1-5; D unclear. The specimen sequenced was blood. DNA of the CDR3: TGTGCCAGCACCCCCTCCAATCAGCCCCAGCATTTT. Its protein is CASTPSNQPQHF.